This entry concerns a single T cell receptor beta chain. This entry belongs to a study of blood T cell repertoires in COVID-19. As for the study in general: Sources were T cells, B-cell-depleted T cells, or PBMCs; the material itself was cDNA or gDNA.

Source study methods: How many nucleated cells were present was estimated from reference gene primer amplification. TCRdb's table, derived via immunoSEQ multiplex PCR, lists solely in-frame clones and lacks some. V, J and clone size are those of that table, while D and trimming were read from the DNA. The sample shows about 72,000 clones, around nine tenths of them seen only once. V was clipped by 3 bases and J by 5 bases, with 8 bases between them. There are 14 residues in the CDR3. Germline V gives CDR1 SEHNR, CDR2 FQNEAQ (reference sequence). The clonotype was recovered from a woman aged 60 to 75 with acute or convalescent COVID-19. This chain links TRBV7-9 with TRBJ1-6, with a weak D call TRBD1 (6 bases). Sequencing was carried out using peripheral blood. This CDR3 reads CASSFAGDNSPLHF. DNA for the CDR3: TGTGCCAGCAGCTTTGCAGGGGATAATTCACCCCTCCACTTT.